Each of the 25 T cell receptor beta chains below was sequenced from the same sample in a study of human T cells and chemical hapten exposure. TCRdb passed the 5' RACE reads through MiXCR, listing each CDR3 protein once. This sample has 130,000 or so distinct CDR3 sequences, with 4.1% found just once. Whole blood, unfractionated, served as the material for total RNA extraction. The receptor set was obtained from a female donor in good health.

This clonotype was counted many times. The J gene is TRBJ2-5, the V gene TRBV5-1, with D unresolved. V was clipped by 6 bases and J by 0 bases, with 18 bases between them. Germline CDR1 is SGHRS and CDR2 is YFSETQ. The CDR3 contains 16 residues. CDR3 DNA: TGCGCCAGCACCGTCCGTCAGATGACTTACCAAGAGACCCAGTACTTC. Translated, it gives CASTVRQMTYQETQYF. The complete variable domain, with remaining parts taken from reference TRBV5-1 and TRBJ2-5, reads KAGVTQTPRYLIKTRGQQVTLSCSPISGHRSVSWYQQTPGQGLQFLFEYFSETQRNKGNFPGRFSGRQFSNSRSEMNVSTLELGDSALYLCASTVRQMTYQETQYFGPGTRLLVL.

This clonotype was seen ten or more times. J is TRBJ2-3 and V is TRBV7-9; tentative D call: TRBD1 (5 bases). Germline CDR1 SEHNR, CDR2 FQNEAQ (reference sequence). This CDR3 has 14 residues. Trimming took 5 bases from V and 3 from J, leaving 12 bases between them. CDR3: CASSPQGRTDTQYF. The CDR3, as DNA: TGTGCCAGCAGCCCTCAGGGCAGGACAGATACGCAGTATTTT.

Comments on this clonotype: Being one base from a much bigger clone, this may be a read error. V usage is TRBV7-2 and J usage is TRBJ2-7; D might be TRBD1 or TRBD2, each matching 5 bases. The CDR3 contains 13 residues. The germline V gene has CDR1 SGHTA and CDR2 FQGNSA. The CDR3 is CASSLVSRGEQHF. The CDR3, as DNA: TGTGCCAGCAGCTTGGTCTCGAGAGGGGAGCAGCACTTC.

This clonotype showed up just a few times. This sequence joins TRBV7-9 and TRBJ1-1; tentative D call: TRBD1 (5 bases). Germline V gene data show CDR1 as SEHNR and CDR2 as FQNEAQ (reference sequence). V lost 4 bases, J lost 1 base, and 19 bases lay in between. The length of the CDR3 is 17 residues. The CDR3 DNA follows: TGTGCCAGCAGCTACGGGGGGTCCGGGGCTAGGAACACTGAAGCTTTCTTT. Its protein is CASSYGGSGARNTEAFF.

This clonotype has a count of ten or more. This chain links TRBV9 with TRBJ2-3; 10 nucleotides agree with TRBD2. Germline V CDR1 and CDR2: SGDLS, YYNGEE. V shed 2 bases and J 2 bases; nucleotides not matched to a gene: 5. The CDR3 contains 16 residues. The CDR3 sequence is CASSVTAGGYTDTQYF. The CDR3 DNA follows: TGTGCCAGCAGCGTTACAGCGGGGGGGTACACAGATACGCAGTATTTT.

This clonotype was picked up many times. The rearrangement joins TRBV6-2 or TRBV6-3 to TRBJ1-2; D is unclear. The CDR3 has 12 residues. Trimming shortened V by 6 bases and J by 3 bases, and 8 bases separated the two germline ends. CDR1 and CDR2 (germline): MNHEY, SVGEGT. In DNA form, the CDR3 reads TGTGCCAGCAGCCGGATCGACTATGGCTACACCTTC. Protein: CASSRIDYGYTF.

This clonotype has at least ten counts. The chain links TRBV5-5 to TRBJ1-1; D not certain. The V gene lost 0 bases and the J gene lost 1 base, with 13 bases spanning the gap. Looked up from germline, CDR1 is SGHKS and CDR2 is YYEKEE (reference sequence). There are 16 residues in the CDR3. CDR3 amino acids: CASSLDWAGKNTEAFF. For the CDR3, the DNA is TGTGCCAGCAGCTTGGACTGGGCGGGGAAGAACACTGAAGCTTTCTTT.

This clonotype was observed at least ten times. The J gene is TRBJ2-5, the V gene TRBV19, with D perhaps matching TRBD1 (5 bases). V gave up 7 bases and J gave up 5 bases, with 11 bases separating them. The CDR3 has 12 amino acids. CDR1 is LNHDA, CDR2 SQIVND, per germline (reference sequence). The CDR3 reads CASKTPGETQYF. The CDR3 region has the DNA TGTGCCAGTAAGACCCCAGGGGAGACCCAGTACTTC.

This clonotype has at least ten counts. The V and J genes are TRBV5-5 and TRBJ1-1; D might be TRBD1 (6 bases). Germline CDR1 and CDR2: SGHKS and YYEKEE (reference sequence). V was shortened by 5 bases and J by 8 bases, with 7 bases between the two germline ends. CDR3 length: 10 residues. This CDR3 reads CASSGTEAFF. The CDR3 nucleotides are TGTGCCAGCAGTGGGACAGAAGCTTTCTTT.

This clonotype has at least ten counts. This chain uses TRBV3-1 with TRBJ2-2, with D unclear. CDR1 is LGHDT and CDR2 is YNNKEL in the germline V gene (reference sequence). This CDR3 spans 12 amino acids. V was trimmed by 2 bases and J by 6 bases, leaving 4 bases between them. CDR3 in DNA: TGTGCCAGCAGCCAAAATCCCGGGGAGCTGTTTTTT. This sequence encodes CASSQNPGELFF.

This clonotype was recorded many times. The rearrangement links TRBV2 to TRBJ2-7; D not resolved. Trimming cost V 6 bases and J 3 bases, with 12 bases left between them. The germline V gene has CDR1 SNHLY and CDR2 FYNNEI. The CDR3 sequence is 13 residues long. CDR3 sequence: CASRMEISYEQYF. CDR3 coding DNA: TGTGCCAGCAGAATGGAGATAAGCTACGAGCAGTACTTC.

This clonotype has at least ten counts. The rearrangement links TRBV20-1 to TRBJ2-5; 11 nucleotides align to TRBD2. The CDR3 runs 14 residues. V was clipped by 8 bases and J by 1 base; unmatched bases: 6. Germline CDR1 is DFQATT and CDR2 is SNEGSKA (reference sequence). Here the CDR3 DNA reads TGCAGTCGACTAGCGGGGTTTACCCAAGAGACCCAGTACTTC. Translation: CSRLAGFTQETQYF.

This clonotype was recorded many times. This sequence joins TRBV5-1 and TRBJ2-7; D tentatively reads TRBD1 or TRBD2 (5 bases each). The germline V gene has CDR1 SGHRS and CDR2 YFSETQ. With 2 bases removed from V and 3 bases from J, the gap between germline ends came to 12 bases. The CDR3 loop spans 14 amino acids. CDR3 sequence: CASSLNGDLYEQYF. CDR3 nucleotide sequence: TGCGCCAGCAGCTTAAACGGGGACCTCTACGAGCAGTACTTC.

At least ten counts were recorded for this clonotype. This sequence joins TRBV2 and TRBJ1-5; possible D gene TRBD1, 5 bases. Germline assignment: CDR1 SNHLY and CDR2 FYNNEI. V was clipped by 7 bases and J by 0 bases, with 10 bases between them. The CDR3 has 14 residues. This CDR3 reads CASMWGGSNQPQHF. CDR3 DNA: TGTGCCAGCATGTGGGGGGGTAGCAATCAGCCCCAGCATTTT.

The chain carries TRBV3-2 and TRBJ2-7; TRBD1 is the table's D call, not checked against the DNA. TRBV3-2 is a pseudogene. This CDR3 comprises 16 residues. The CDR3 nucleotides are TGTGCCAGCAGCCAAGGCCGAGGGACAGGCCTCGCCGAGCAGTACTTC. Protein sequence: CASSQGRGTGLAEQYF.

At least ten counts were recorded for this clonotype. This chain connects TRBV4-2 to TRBJ1-3, with D uncertain. V was shortened by 4 bases and J by 3 bases, with 13 bases between the two germline ends. The germline V gene encodes CDR1 LGHNA and CDR2 YNFKEQ. The CDR3 extends over 15 amino acids. The CDR3 region has the DNA TGTGCCAGCAGCCGAAACAAGCGGGATGGAAACACCATATATTTT. This sequence encodes CASSRNKRDGNTIYF.

This clonotype was seen at least ten times. The chain is built from TRBV3-1 and TRBJ1-5; D not certain. Trimming stripped 5 bases from V and 0 bases from J, with 8 bases between. The CDR3 is 14 residues long. The germline V gene encodes CDR1 LGHDT and CDR2 YNNKEL (reference sequence). The DNA of the CDR3 is TGTGCCAGCAGCGAAATGAATAGCAATCAGCCCCAGCATTTT. Translated: CASSEMNSNQPQHF.

This clonotype was counted at least ten times. The chain uses TRBV7-2 and TRBJ2-1; 10 nucleotides match TRBD2. Looked up from germline, CDR1 is SGHTA and CDR2 is FQGNSA. This CDR3 spans 15 amino acids. V shed 5 bases, J shed 4 bases, and the junction held 5 bases outside the gene matches. The CDR3 DNA reads TGTGCCAGCAGCACCCATAGCGGGGGGTACAATGAGCAGTTCTTC. It translates to CASSTHSGGYNEQFF.

The table lists this clonotype with many counts. This chain connects TRBV28 to TRBJ1-1; 10 bases are shared with TRBD1. J gave up 5 bases and V 5 bases, and 11 bases lay outside the gene matches. The CDR3 runs to 16 residues. Per the germline V gene, CDR1 is MDHEN and CDR2 is SYDVKM. The CDR3 sequence is CASSPRDRGRGTEAFF. The CDR3 DNA sequence: TGTGCCAGCAGTCCGCGGGACAGGGGAAGAGGGACTGAAGCTTTCTTT.

This clonotype was recorded at least ten times. The chain is built from TRBV20-1 and TRBJ2-5; 8 bases align to TRBD1. Losses at the gene ends were 3 bases for V and 5 bases for J; bases not matched to a gene: 8. CDR1 DFQATT and CDR2 SNEGSKA come from the germline V gene (reference sequence). There are 14 residues in the CDR3. CDR3 in amino acids: CSASSQGAMETQYF. CDR3 in DNA: TGCAGTGCTAGTTCCCAGGGGGCGATGGAGACCCAGTACTTC.

The chain joins TRBV20-1 to TRBJ1-1, with a weak D call TRBD1 (5 bases). This CDR3 has 12 residues. Trimming left V 5 bases short and J 4 bases short, with 11 bases between. Germline V gives CDR1 DFQATT, CDR2 SNEGSKA (reference sequence). The CDR3: CSAVRAGTEAFF. The CDR3, as DNA: TGCAGTGCTGTCAGGGCGGGCACTGAAGCTTTCTTT.

This clonotype rates as medium-sized. The rearrangement links TRBV6-2 or TRBV6-3 to TRBJ2-2; 12 positions agree with TRBD2. Looked up from germline, CDR1 is MNHEY and CDR2 is SVGEGT. Losses at the gene ends were 2 bases for V and 2 bases for J; bases not matched to a gene: 12. This CDR3 has 20 amino acids. The CDR3: CASSYKFARLAGANTGELFF. The CDR3, as DNA: TGTGCCAGCAGTTACAAATTCGCTCGACTAGCGGGGGCTAACACCGGGGAGCTGTTTTTT.

This clonotype was found many times. The chain is built from TRBV7-2 and TRBJ2-7, with D maybe TRBD2 (6 bases). Trimming pared 6 bases from V and 5 bases from J, leaving 17 bases between. This CDR3 region has 14 residues. CDR1 and CDR2 (germline): SGHTA, FQGNSA. CDR3 residues: CASRSGLNLHEQYF. The CDR3 DNA reads TGTGCCAGCAGATCGGGACTTAACCTCCACGAGCAGTACTTC.

The sample holds a few counts of this clonotype. The V and J genes are TRBV11-2 and TRBJ1-6, with D possibly matching TRBD1 (6 bases). This CDR3 spans 15 amino acids. Trimming took off 0 bases at V and 8 bases at J, with 11 bases between the two ends. Germline loops: CDR1 SGHAT, CDR2 FQNNGV. The CDR3 protein is CASSLDGTSHSPLHF. CDR3 bases: TGTGCCAGCAGCTTAGATGGGACAAGCCATTCACCCCTCCACTTT.

This clonotype was seen many times. The genes are TRBV6-2 or TRBV6-3 and TRBJ2-3; D may be TRBD2 (5 bases). The CDR3 length is 14 residues. Germline-derived CDR1 and CDR2 are MNHEY and SVGEGT. The V and J ends lost 6 bases and 4 bases respectively, with 14 bases between them. The CDR3, as DNA: TGTGCCAGCAGCCTGGACGGGGTGGCAGATACGCAGTATTTT. Residues: CASSLDGVADTQYF.